This is a list of T cell receptor beta chains from one sample in a study of long-term antiretroviral therapy in people with HIV. The assay was immunoSEQ multiplex PCR, and TCRdb's table has in-frame clones only and misses some. Altogether 30,000 to 40,000 clones are present, roughly 74% being singletons, with the ten largest covering under 4%. The sequenced sample was unsorted PBMCs, obtained 3 years after starting antiretroviral therapy. The receptor set was obtained from a man aged 50 to 59 with HIV. Both conserved end residues are part of each CDR3. The D gene is left open where the match is weak. Clone sizes are given selectively: once, few, many, or a class where the clone is expanded.

clone size | CDR3 length | J gene | V gene | D gene | CDR3 DNA | CDR3 protein
once | 14 | TRBJ2-3 | TRBV28 | - | TGTGCCAGCAGTGGCTTCTCATACCCAGTTACGCAGTATTTT | CASSGFSYPVTQYF
- | 15 | TRBJ2-3 | TRBV19 | - | TGTGCCAGTAGTAGGGCAGCCCCGGCCACAGATACGCAGTATTTT | CASSRAAPATDTQYF
- | 14 | TRBJ1-1 | TRBV5-4 | - | TGTGCCAGCAGCCTCGGCCGGGAATACACTGAAGCTTTCTTT | CASSLGREYTEAFF
- | 16 | TRBJ2-7 | TRBV6-6 | TRBD2 | TGTGCCAGCAGTTACTCTCTTACGGGAGGGCCACGCGAGCAGTACTTC | CASSYSLTGGPREQYF
- | 14 | TRBJ1-5 | TRBV6-6 | - | TGTGCCAGCACAGGGCTACTGGTAAATCAGCCCCAGCATTTT | CASTGLLVNQPQHF
- | 13 | TRBJ1-2 | TRBV29-1 | TRBD1 | TGCAGCGTGAGACAGGGGGCGAGCTATGGCTACACCTTC | CSVRQGASYGYTF
- | 17 | TRBJ1-1 | TRBV19 | TRBD1 | TGTGCCAGTAGTATAGAGGACAGGGGCCCAATGAACACTGAAGCTTTCTTT | CASSIEDRGPMNTEAFF
few | 14 | TRBJ1-4 | TRBV25-1 | - | TGTGCCAGCAGTGGGGGGCGGACTAATGAAAAACTGTTTTTT | CASSGGRTNEKLFF
few | 14 | TRBJ1-2 | TRBV7-9 | TRBD1 | TGTGCCAGCAGCCCCGGACAGGGAGGCTATGGCTACACCTTC | CASSPGQGGYGYTF
- | 14 | TRBJ2-1 | TRBV2 | - | TGTGCCAGCAGTGCGGGGGCCCACTACAATGAGCAGTTCTTC | CASSAGAHYNEQFF
- | 17 | TRBJ1-4 | TRBV4-3 | - | TGCGCCAGCAGCCAAGGAAGTACGGGGGCAGCTAATGAAAAACTGTTTTTT | CASSQGSTGAANEKLFF
- | 12 | TRBJ2-1 | TRBV15 | TRBD2 | TGTGCCACCAGCAGACTAGCGGGAGAGCAGTTCTTC | CATSRLAGEQFF
- | 14 | TRBJ2-7 | TRBV7-2 | - | TGTGCCAGCAGCTTAGCTTCTCGCACCTACGAGCAGTACTTC | CASSLASRTYEQYF
- | 15 | TRBJ1-1 | TRBV7-9 | - | TGTGCCAGCAGCTTAGCGCTAGGCAGGGAGGCTGAAGCTTTCTTT | CASSLALGREAEAFF
- | 13 | TRBJ1-6 | TRBV6-1 | - | TGTGCCAGCAGTGAAGAGCAGGGTTCACCCCTCCACTTT | CASSEEQGSPLHF
few | 13 | TRBJ2-7 | TRBV5-1 | TRBD1 | TGCGCCAGCAGCCGGGACAGAGCCTACGAGCAGTACTTC | CASSRDRAYEQYF
- | 15 | TRBJ1-6 | TRBV27 | - | TGTGCCAGCAGTTTAAGCGGGACCTATAATTCACCCCTCCACTTT | CASSLSGTYNSPLHF
- | 14 | TRBJ2-5 | TRBV11-3 | TRBD2 | TGTGCCAGCAGCGAGACTAGCGCCCAAGAGACCCAGTACTTC | CASSETSAQETQYF
few | 13 | TRBJ2-7 | TRBV28 | - | TGTGCCAGCAGTTTTCGAGGGACCTACGAGCAGTACTTC | CASSFRGTYEQYF
- | 15 | TRBJ2-7 | TRBV7-9 | - | TGTGCCAGCAGCTTAATGCCCGGACAGTCCTACGAGCAGTACTTC | CASSLMPGQSYEQYF
few | 14 | TRBJ1-1 | TRBV6-5 | - | TGTGCCAGCAGTTACTCTGCAGGGGAGACTGAAGCTTTCTTT | CASSYSAGETEAFF
- | 15 | TRBJ1-5 | TRBV7-8 | - | TGTGCCAGCAGCTTAGGGACAGCGAGCAATCAGCCCCAGCATTTT | CASSLGTASNQPQHF
- | 14 | TRBJ2-7 | TRBV7-2 | TRBD2 | TGTGCCAGCAGCCTAGGGACTAGTTCTGTCGAGCAGTACTTC | CASSLGTSSVEQYF
- | 14 | TRBJ1-3 | TRBV6-6 | TRBD1 | TGTGCCAGCAGTTACGACAGGGCTGGAAACACCATATATTTT | CASSYDRAGNTIYF
- | 12 | TRBJ2-2 | TRBV2 | - | TGTGCCAGCAGAGTCGACAGGGGGGAGCTGTTTTTT | CASRVDRGELFF
few | 13 | TRBJ1-1 | TRBV11-2 | - | TGTGCCAGCAGCTTTCAGATGAACACTGAAGCTTTCTTT | CASSFQMNTEAFF
- | 12 | TRBJ2-3 | TRBV25-1 | - | TGTGCCAGCAGTGGTCCCACAGATACGCAGTATTTT | CASSGPTDTQYF
- | 13 | TRBJ2-5 | TRBV2 | TRBD1 | TGTGCCAGCAAGCTTGGACAGGGAGAGACCCAGTACTTC | CASKLGQGETQYF
- | 13 | TRBJ2-3 | TRBV6-5 | - | TGTGCCAGCAGTTACCCTGGCACAGATACGCAGTATTTT | CASSYPGTDTQYF
- | 18 | TRBJ2-7 | TRBV27 | - | TGTGCCAGCAGTTTCTCCGGACAGTACGGGAAATTGTCCTACGAGCAGTACTTC | CASSFSGQYGKLSYEQYF
- | 14 | TRBJ2-1 | TRBV29-1 | - | TGCAGCGTTCAGACCCCCGAACTCAACAATGAGCAGTTCTTC | CSVQTPELNNEQFF
- | 16 | TRBJ1-4 | TRBV2 | - | TGTGCCAGCAGGACCCAGGGTAGAGCAACTAATGAAAAACTGTTTTTT | CASRTQGRATNEKLFF
- | 13 | TRBJ2-1 | TRBV30 | TRBD2 | TGTGCCTCGGATGGGGACTACCGTAATGAGCAGTTCTTC | CASDGDYRNEQFF
few | 11 | TRBJ1-1 | TRBV20-1 | - | TGCAGTGCTAGAAGGCTTGGGGGAGCTTTCTTT | CSARRLGGAFF
- | 13 | TRBJ2-1 | TRBV5-4 | - | TGTGCCAGCAGCTTTCAACAGGGCGGAGAGCAGTTCTTC | CASSFQQGGEQFF
few | 16 | TRBJ1-1 | TRBV4-2 | TRBD1 | TGTGCCAGCAGCCAAGTTTCGGGACAGGCAGGACCTGAAGCTTTCTTT | CASSQVSGQAGPEAFF
- | 16 | TRBJ1-5 | TRBV27 | - | TGTGCCAGCAGTTTCAGAGGGGCATGGAGCAATCAGCCCCAGCATTTT | CASSFRGAWSNQPQHF
- | 14 | TRBJ1-3 | TRBV4-3 | - | TGCGCCAGCAGCCAAGAAGGCTCTGGAAACACCATATATTTT | CASSQEGSGNTIYF
few | 16 | TRBJ2-1 | TRBV28 | - | TGTGCCAGCAGTTCGCCCTCCCCCGGGAGCCACAATGAGCAGTTCTTC | CASSSPSPGSHNEQFF
- | 14 | TRBJ2-7 | TRBV12-2 | - | TGTGCACCCCCCTTGGGGCTGTACTCCTACGAGCAGTACTTC | CAPPLGLYSYEQYF
- | 14 | TRBJ2-2 | TRBV12-5 | TRBD1 | TGTGCTAGTGGTTTGTCACAGGGGGCCGGGGAGCTGTTTTTT | CASGLSQGAGELFF
- | 14 | TRBJ2-7 | TRBV4-3 | - | TGCGCCAGCAGCCGGGGAGAGTGGTCCTACGAGCAGTACTTC | CASSRGEWSYEQYF
once | 14 | TRBJ2-2 | TRBV29-1 | TRBD2 | TGCAGCGTTGCAGGGACTAGGGCCACCGGGGAGCTGTTTTTT | CSVAGTRATGELFF
- | 15 | TRBJ2-7 | TRBV7-8 | TRBD2 | TGTGCCAGCAGCCCGGGGACTAGCGGGAGTGCGGAGCAGTACTTC | CASSPGTSGSAEQYF
- | 14 | TRBJ2-2 | TRBV7-3 | TRBD1 | TGTGCCAGGAAACAGGGGGCGTTTGCCGGGGAGCTGTTTTTT | CARKQGAFAGELFF